This entry features one TCR beta chain sequence. In the original processing: Nucleated cell number was recorded as an estimate derived from reference gene primer amplification. Method: immunoSEQ multiplex PCR; TCRdb's copy keeps in-frame clones and lacks some. The V and J calls and clone size are taken from that table; D and trimming were inferred from the DNA. The data contain 190,000 or so clones, around four fifths of them singletons. These data are taken from a study of blood T cell repertoires in COVID-19. Looking at the study overall: Sites across the United States, Italy and Spain contributed samples from acute and convalescent COVID-19. T cells, B-cell-depleted T cells, or PBMCs provided the cDNA or gDNA that served as material.

The V segment lost 0 bases and the J segment 5 bases; nucleotides outside the gene matches: 3. The CDR3 extends over 15 amino acids. CDR1 MDHEN and CDR2 SYDVKM come from the germline V gene. The chain combines TRBV28 with TRBJ2-5; 10 bases are shared with TRBD1. The receptor's source is a man aged 50-59 years with active or convalescent COVID-19. Material for sequencing was peripheral blood. Written as DNA, the CDR3 is TGTGCCAGCAGTTTATGGACAGGGGGCACGGAGACCCAGTACTTC. The encoded protein is CASSLWTGGTETQYF. Looking up the rest from reference TRBV28 and TRBJ2-5 gives the full variable domain: DVKVTQSSRYLVKRTGEKVFLECVQDMDHENMFWYRQDPGLGLRLIYFSYDVKMKEKGDIPEGYSVSREKKERFSLILESASTNQTSMYLCASSLWTGGTETQYFGPGTRLLVL.